This T cell receptor beta chain was captured in a study of regulatory T cells in long-lasting Graves disease. In building TCR beta libraries, iRepertoire HTBI primers were used together with Arm-PCR of CDR3 regions. From the multiplex PCR reads, TCRdb called clonotypes with MiXCR, one entry per CDR3 protein. The data contain approximately 540,000 distinct CDR3 sequences, approximately 12% of them singletons. The sample's time point: newly diagnosed GD, antithyroid drugs for less than 3 months. RNA extracted from PBMCs served as the sequencing template. This clonotype was seen at least ten times. This sample was also put to use in a study of T cells in Graves' hyperthyroidism and ophthalmopathy. That work adds: The study excluded patients with uncontrolled infection, other autoimmune disease, pregnancy or lactation. Among thyroid clonotypes expanded above 0.001, most also appeared in blood. Ophthalmopathy was told apart from stable hyperthyroidism by a 13 V-J model.

Material: peripheral blood mononuclear cells (PBMCs), obtained at new diagnosis, from a patient treated with antithyroid drugs. This sequence was found in a woman in her twenties or thirties with Graves disease.

Here the CDR3 DNA reads TGTGCCAGTAGCCTAGGGGCAGGGGCAATGAACACTGAAGCTTTCTTT. Its protein product is CASSLGAGAMNTEAFF. V gene TRBV19 combines with J gene TRBJ1-1; the D gene is possibly TRBD1 (6 bases). This CDR3 comprises 16 residues. CDR1 and CDR2 from the germline V gene are LNHDA and SQIVND (reference sequence). The ends were cut back, 6 bases at V and 0 bases at J, with 17 bases in the middle.